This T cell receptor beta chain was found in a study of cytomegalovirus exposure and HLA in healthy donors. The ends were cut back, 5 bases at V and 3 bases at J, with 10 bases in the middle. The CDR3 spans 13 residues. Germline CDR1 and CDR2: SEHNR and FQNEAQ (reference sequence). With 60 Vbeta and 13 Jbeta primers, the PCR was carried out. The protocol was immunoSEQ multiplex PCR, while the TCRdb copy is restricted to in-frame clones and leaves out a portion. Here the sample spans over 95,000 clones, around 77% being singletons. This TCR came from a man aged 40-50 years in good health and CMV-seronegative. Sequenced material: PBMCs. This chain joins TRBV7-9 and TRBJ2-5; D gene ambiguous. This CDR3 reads CASSAGFKETQYF. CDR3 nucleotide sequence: TGTGCCAGCAGCGCCGGGTTCAAAGAGACCCAGTACTTC.